This T cell receptor (beta chain) was recorded in a study of Ad26.COV2.S vaccination and SARS-CoV-2 variants. The CDR3 consists of 16 residues. V lost 2 bases and J lost 2; bases outside the gene matches: 6. Germline-derived CDR1 and CDR2 are SNHLY and FYNNEI. Sequencing was performed with immunoSEQ multiplex PCR; in TCRdb, only in-frame clones are kept and a portion is missing. This sample has hundreds of thousands of clones; 88% occur once, and the top ten carry 6.4%. The treatment here: about 20 received Ad26.COV2.S at low or high dose, single or two shots; a few received placebo; per-sample allocation not given. After the first vaccine or placebo injection, samples were drawn on day 63. SARS-CoV-2 spike from the Wuhan strain was encoded by the vaccine, an Ad26 vector.

The sample in question was peripheral blood, obtained in a trial of Ad26.COV2.S vaccine versus placebo. The V and J genes are TRBV2 and TRBJ1-1; TRBD1 matches 9 bases. This clonotype was sampled from a person aged 18 to 65 who received the Ad26.COV2.S COVID-19 vaccine or a placebo. The CDR3 bases are TGTGCCAGCAGTGAACCACAGGACAGGGGTAACACTGAAGCTTTCTTT. Translating it yields CASSEPQDRGNTEAFF.